This T cell receptor beta chain comes out of a study of CXCR3-negative and CXCR3-positive naive CD8 T cells. Germline values: CDR1 SNHLY, CDR2 FYNNEI. The CDR3 extends over 12 amino acids. Study-wide results and caveats: Compared with CXCR3-negative naive cells, CXCR3-positive naive cells showed more hydrophobic TRB CDR3s.

To note about this clonotype: Its antigen is unknown.

UMI-labeled 5' RACE TRB cDNA libraries were prepared from the cells. From the 5' RACE reads, TCRdb lists one entry per CDR3 protein and no DNA. The sample includes about 110,000 distinct CDR3 sequences. This chain connects TRBV2 to TRBJ1-1. Specimen: naive CXCR3+ CD8+ T cells from blood. Subset defined: CD45RO-CCR7+CD27+CD95- naive CD8+ T cells expressing CXCR3 (TNR3+). The sequence came from a human donor in good health. Some clones in this sample may be carry-over from other donors' samples. CDR3 region: CASSSTSDEAFF.